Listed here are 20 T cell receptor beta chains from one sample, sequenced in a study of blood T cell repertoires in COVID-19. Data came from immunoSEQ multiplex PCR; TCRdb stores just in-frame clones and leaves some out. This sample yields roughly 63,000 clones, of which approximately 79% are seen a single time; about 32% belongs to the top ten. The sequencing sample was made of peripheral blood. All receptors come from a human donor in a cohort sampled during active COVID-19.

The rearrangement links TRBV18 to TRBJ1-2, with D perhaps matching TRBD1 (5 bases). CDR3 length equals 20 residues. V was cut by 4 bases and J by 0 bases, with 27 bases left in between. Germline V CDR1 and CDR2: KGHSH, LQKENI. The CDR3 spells CASSQGTGRLIGSTNYGYTF. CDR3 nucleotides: TGTGCCAGCTCACAAGGGACGGGGAGGTTAATAGGAAGCACTAACTATGGCTACACCTTC.

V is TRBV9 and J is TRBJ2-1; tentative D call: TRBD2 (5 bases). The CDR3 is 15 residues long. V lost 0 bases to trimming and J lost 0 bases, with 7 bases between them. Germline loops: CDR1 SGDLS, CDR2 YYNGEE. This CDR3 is CASSVGSGSYNEQFF. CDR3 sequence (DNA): TGTGCCAGCAGCGTAGGGAGCGGCTCCTACAATGAGCAGTTCTTC.

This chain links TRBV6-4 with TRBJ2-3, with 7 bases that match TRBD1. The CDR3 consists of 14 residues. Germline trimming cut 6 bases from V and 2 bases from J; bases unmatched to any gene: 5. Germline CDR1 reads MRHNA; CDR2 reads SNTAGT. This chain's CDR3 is CASRETGYTDTQYF. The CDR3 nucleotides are TGTGCCAGCAGGGAGACAGGGTACACAGATACGCAGTATTTT.

The CDR3 region is CSVEGGQGRIPDTQYF. CDR3 coding DNA: TGCAGCGTTGAAGGCGGACAGGGTAGAATCCCAGATACGCAGTATTTT. This chain links TRBV29-1 with TRBJ2-3, with 8 nucleotides matching TRBD1. V lost 1 base to trimming and J lost 4 bases; unmatched junction nucleotides: 10. CDR1 and CDR2 from the germline V gene are SQVTM and ANQGSEA. The CDR3 sequence is 16 residues long.

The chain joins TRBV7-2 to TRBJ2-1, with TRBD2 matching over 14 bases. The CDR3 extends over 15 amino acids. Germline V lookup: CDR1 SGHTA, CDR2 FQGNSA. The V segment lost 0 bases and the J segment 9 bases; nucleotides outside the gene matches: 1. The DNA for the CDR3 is TGTGCCAGCAGCTTAGCGACTAGCGGGAGGGCTGAGCAGTTCTTC. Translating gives CASSLATSGRAEQFF.

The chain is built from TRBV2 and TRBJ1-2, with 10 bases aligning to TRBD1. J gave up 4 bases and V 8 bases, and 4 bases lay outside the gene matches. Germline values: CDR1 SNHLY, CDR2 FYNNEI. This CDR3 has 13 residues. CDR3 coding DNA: TGTGCCAGCGCGACAGGGGGCCCCTATGGCTACACCTTC. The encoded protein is CASATGGPYGYTF.

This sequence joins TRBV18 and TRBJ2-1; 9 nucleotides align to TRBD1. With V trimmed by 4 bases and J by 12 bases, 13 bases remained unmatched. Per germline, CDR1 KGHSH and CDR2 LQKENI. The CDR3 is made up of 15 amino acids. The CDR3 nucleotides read TGTGCCAGCTCACTAGGACAGGGGTTCTATATTGGGCAGTTCTTC. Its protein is CASSLGQGFYIGQFF.

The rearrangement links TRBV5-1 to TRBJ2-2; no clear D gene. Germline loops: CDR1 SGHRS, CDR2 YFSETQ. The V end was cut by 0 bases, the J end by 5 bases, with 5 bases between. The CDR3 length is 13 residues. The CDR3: CASSLVETGELFF. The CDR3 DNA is TGCGCCAGCAGCTTGGTGGAGACCGGGGAGCTGTTTTTT.

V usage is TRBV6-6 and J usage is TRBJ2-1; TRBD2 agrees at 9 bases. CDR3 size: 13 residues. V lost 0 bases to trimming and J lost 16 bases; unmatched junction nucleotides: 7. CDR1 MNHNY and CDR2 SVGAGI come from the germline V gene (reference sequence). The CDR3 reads CASSYSTGTSSFF. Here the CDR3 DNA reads TGTGCCAGCAGTTACTCAACCGGGACTAGCAGCTTCTTC.

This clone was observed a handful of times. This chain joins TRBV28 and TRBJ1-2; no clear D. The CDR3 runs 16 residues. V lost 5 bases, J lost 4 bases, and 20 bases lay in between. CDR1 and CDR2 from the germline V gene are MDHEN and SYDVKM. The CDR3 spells CASSIRGGRISYGYTF. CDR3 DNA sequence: TGTGCCAGCAGTATACGGGGAGGAAGGATTTCCTATGGCTACACCTTC.

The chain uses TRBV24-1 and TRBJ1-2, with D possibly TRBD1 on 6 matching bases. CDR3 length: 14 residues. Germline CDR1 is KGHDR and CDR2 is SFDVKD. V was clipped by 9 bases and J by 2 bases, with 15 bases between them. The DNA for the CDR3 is TGTGCCACCGGCCCCGGGACACTAAACTATGGCTACACCTTC. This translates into CATGPGTLNYGYTF.

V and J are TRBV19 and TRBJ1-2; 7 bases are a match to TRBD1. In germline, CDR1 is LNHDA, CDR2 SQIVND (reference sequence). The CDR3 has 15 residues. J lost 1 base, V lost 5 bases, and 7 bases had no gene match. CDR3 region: CASSQQGFGNYGYTF. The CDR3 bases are TGTGCCAGTAGTCAACAGGGGTTTGGTAACTATGGCTACACCTTC.

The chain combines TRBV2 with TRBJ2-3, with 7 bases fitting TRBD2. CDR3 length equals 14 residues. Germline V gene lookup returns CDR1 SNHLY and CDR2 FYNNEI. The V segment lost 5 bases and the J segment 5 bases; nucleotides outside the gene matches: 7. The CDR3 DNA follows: TGTGCCAGCAGTCGCGGGAGAGGGAAAGATACGCAGTATTTT. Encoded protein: CASSRGRGKDTQYF.

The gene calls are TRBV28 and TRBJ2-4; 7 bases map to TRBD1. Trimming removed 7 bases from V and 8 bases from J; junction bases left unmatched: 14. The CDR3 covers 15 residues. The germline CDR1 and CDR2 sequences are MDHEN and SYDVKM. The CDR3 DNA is TGTGCCAGCACCGGGGACAGCCCGGGAAGGGACATTCAGTACTTC. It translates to CASTGDSPGRDIQYF.

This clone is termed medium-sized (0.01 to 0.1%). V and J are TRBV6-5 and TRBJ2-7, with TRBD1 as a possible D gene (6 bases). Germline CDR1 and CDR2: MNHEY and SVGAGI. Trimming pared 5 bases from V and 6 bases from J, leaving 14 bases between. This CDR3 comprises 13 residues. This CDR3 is CASSRTGRGEQYF. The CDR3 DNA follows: TGTGCCAGCAGTCGAACAGGGCGCGGCGAGCAGTACTTC.

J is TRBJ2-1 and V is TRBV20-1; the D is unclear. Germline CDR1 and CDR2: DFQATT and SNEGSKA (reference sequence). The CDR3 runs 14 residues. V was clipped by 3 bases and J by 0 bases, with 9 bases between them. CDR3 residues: CSASQESSYNEQFF. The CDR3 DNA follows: TGCAGTGCTAGTCAGGAAAGCTCCTACAATGAGCAGTTCTTC.

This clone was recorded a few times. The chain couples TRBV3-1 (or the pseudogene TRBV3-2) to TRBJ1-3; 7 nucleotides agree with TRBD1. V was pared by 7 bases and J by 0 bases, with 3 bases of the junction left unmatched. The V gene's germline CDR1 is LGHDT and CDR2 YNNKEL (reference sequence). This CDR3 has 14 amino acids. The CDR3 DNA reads TGTGCCAGCAATCACAGGGGCTCTGGAAACACCATATATTTT. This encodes CASNHRGSGNTIYF.

DNA of the CDR3: TGCGCCAGCAGCCAAAAAAGCGGGGCGGACTCCTACGAGCAGTACTTC. It encodes CASSQKSGADSYEQYF. This chain connects TRBV4-1 to TRBJ2-7, with TRBD2 matching over 7 bases. The V segment lost 2 bases and the J segment 0 bases; nucleotides outside the gene matches: 7. The CDR3 is made up of 16 amino acids. Germline V gene lookup returns CDR1 MGHRA and CDR2 YSYEKL.

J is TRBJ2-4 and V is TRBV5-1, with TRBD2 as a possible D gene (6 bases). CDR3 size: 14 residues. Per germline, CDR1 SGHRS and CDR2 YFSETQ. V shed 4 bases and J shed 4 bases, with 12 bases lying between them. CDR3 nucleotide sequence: TGCGCCAGCAGCCCCGGGACTCCTAAAAACATTCAGTACTTC. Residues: CASSPGTPKNIQYF.

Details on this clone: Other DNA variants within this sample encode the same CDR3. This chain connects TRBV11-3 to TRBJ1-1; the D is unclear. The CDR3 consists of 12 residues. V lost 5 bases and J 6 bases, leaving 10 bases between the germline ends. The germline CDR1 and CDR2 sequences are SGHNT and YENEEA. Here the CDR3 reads CASSRGSPEAFF. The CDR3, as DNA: TGTGCCAGCAGCCGAGGGTCCCCTGAAGCTTTCTTT.